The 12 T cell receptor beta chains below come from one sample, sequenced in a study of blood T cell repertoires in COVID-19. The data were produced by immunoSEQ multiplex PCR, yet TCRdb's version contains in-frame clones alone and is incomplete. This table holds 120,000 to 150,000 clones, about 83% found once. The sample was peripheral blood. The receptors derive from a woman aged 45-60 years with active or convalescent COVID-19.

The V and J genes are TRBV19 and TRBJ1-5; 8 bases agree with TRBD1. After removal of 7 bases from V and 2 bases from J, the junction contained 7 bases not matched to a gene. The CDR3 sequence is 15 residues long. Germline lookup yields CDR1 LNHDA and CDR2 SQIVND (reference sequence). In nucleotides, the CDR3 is TGTGCCAGTAACCTAGCGGACAGGGGCAATCAGCCCCAGCATTTT. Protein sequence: CASNLADRGNQPQHF. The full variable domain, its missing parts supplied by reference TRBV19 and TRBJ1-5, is DGGITQSPKYLFRKEGQNVTLSCEQNLNHDAMYWYRQDPGQGLRLIYYSQIVNDFQKGDIAEGYSVSREKKESFPLTVTSAQKNPTAFYLCASNLADRGNQPQHFGDGTRLSIL.

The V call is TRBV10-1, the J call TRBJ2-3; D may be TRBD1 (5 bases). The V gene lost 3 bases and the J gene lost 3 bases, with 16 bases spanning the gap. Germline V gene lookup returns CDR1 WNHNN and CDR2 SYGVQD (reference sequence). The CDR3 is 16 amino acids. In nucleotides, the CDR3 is TGCGCCAGCAGTGACCCGAAGGGGCAGAGGACAGATACGCAGTATTTT. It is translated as CASSDPKGQRTDTQYF.

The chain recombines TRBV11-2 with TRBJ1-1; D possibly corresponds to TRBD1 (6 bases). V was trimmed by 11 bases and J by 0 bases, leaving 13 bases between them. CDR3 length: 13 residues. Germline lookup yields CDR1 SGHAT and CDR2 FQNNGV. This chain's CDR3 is CAGRTGLNTEAFF. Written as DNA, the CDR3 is TGTGCCGGACGAACAGGGTTGAACACTGAAGCTTTCTTT.

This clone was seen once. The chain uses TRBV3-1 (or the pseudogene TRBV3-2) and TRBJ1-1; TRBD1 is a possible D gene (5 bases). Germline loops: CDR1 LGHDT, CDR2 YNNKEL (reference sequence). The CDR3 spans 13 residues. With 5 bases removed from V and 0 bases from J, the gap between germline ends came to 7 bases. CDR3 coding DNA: TGTGCCAGCAGCTCCAGGGTGAACACTGAAGCTTTCTTT. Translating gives CASSSRVNTEAFF.

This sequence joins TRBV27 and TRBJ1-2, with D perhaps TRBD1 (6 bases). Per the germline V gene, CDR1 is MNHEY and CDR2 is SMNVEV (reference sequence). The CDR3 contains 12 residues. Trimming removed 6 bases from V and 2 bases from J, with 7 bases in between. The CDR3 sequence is CASSTGNYGYTF. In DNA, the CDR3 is TGTGCCAGCAGCACAGGGAACTATGGCTACACCTTC.

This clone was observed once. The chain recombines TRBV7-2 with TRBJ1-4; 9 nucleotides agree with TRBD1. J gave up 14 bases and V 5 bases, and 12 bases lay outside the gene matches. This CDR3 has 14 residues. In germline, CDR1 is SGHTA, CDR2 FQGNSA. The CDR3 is CASSIHRGRGDLFF. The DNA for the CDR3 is TGTGCCAGCAGCATTCACAGGGGGCGCGGGGACCTGTTTTTT.

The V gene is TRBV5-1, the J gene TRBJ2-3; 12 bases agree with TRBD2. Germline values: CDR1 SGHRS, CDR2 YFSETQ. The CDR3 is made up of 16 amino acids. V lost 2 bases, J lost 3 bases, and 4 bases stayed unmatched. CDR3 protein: CASSFRLAGGTDTQYF. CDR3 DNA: TGCGCCAGCAGCTTCCGTCTAGCGGGAGGGACAGATACGCAGTATTTT. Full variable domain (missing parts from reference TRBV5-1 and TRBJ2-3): KAGVTQTPRYLIKTRGQQVTLSCSPISGHRSVSWYQQTPGQGLQFLFEYFSETQRNKGNFPGRFSGRQFSNSRSEMNVSTLELGDSALYLCASSFRLAGGTDTQYFGPGTRLTVL.

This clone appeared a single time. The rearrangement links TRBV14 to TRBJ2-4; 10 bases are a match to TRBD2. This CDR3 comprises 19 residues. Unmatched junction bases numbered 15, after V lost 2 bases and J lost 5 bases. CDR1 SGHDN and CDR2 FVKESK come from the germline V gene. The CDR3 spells CASSQSLGTSVKSQNIQYF. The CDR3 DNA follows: TGTGCCAGCAGCCAAAGCCTTGGGACTAGCGTCAAGAGTCAAAACATTCAGTACTTC.

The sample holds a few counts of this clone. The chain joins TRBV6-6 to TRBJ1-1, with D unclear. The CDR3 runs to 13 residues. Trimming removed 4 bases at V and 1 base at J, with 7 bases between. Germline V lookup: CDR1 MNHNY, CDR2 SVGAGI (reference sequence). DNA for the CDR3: TGTGCCAGCAGTTCAACAGAGAACACTGAAGCTTTCTTT. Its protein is CASSSTENTEAFF.

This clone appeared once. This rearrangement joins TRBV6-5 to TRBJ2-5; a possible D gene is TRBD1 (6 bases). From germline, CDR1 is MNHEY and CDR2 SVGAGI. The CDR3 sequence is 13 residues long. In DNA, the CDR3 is TGTACAGTGCTGGGGGCGAGCCAAGAGACCCAGTACTTC. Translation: CTVLGASQETQYF.

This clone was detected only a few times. In nucleotides, the CDR3 is TGTGCTAGTGGTTTGTCGGGAGTAGATACGCAGTATTTT. Residues: CASGLSGVDTQYF. This sequence joins TRBV12-5 and TRBJ2-3; maybe TRBD2 (6 bases). The ends were cut back, 2 bases at V and 5 bases at J, with 8 bases in the middle. The CDR3 loop spans 13 amino acids. Per germline, CDR1 LGHNT and CDR2 FRNRAP.

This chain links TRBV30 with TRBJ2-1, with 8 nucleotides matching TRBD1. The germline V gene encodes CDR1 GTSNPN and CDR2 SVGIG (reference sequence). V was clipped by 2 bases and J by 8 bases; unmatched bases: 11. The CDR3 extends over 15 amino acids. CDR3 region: CAWSRHRGKNDEQFF. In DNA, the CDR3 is TGTGCCTGGAGTAGGCACAGGGGGAAAAACGATGAGCAGTTCTTC.